This T cell receptor (beta chain) was retrieved from a study of CD8+CD57+ T cells in acquired aplastic anemia. This clonotype was counted once. The template used for profiling TCR beta VDJ and CDR3 was genomic DNA. TCRdb re-derived calls from the reads in MiXCR, one entry per CDR3 protein. The table lists 260,000 or so distinct CDR3 sequences, around half of them singletons. Per germline, CDR1 LNHNV and CDR2 YYDKDF (reference sequence). The CDR3 has 13 residues. V was pared by 2 bases and J by 3 bases, with 8 bases between. In patients chosen for sequencing, flow cytometry had shown CD8+CD57+ cell expansion.

The material sequenced was sorted CD4+, CD8+, or CD8+CD57+ T cells (not recorded which) from PBMCs. This TCR derives from a human donor with aplastic anemia. V is TRBV15 and J is TRBJ2-7, with TRBD2 as a possible D gene (5 bases). CDR3 nucleotides: TGTGCCACCAGCAGACAACTAGGCTACGAGCAGTACTTC. Its protein product is CATSRQLGYEQYF.